This T cell receptor beta chain stems from a study of cytotoxic CD8 clonotypes in ibrutinib-treated CLL. Data came from immunoSEQ multiplex PCR; TCRdb stores just in-frame clones and leaves some out. The data hold 150,000 or so clones, with 76% observed a single time. Trimming took off 4 bases at V and 6 bases at J, with 4 bases between the two ends. The CDR3 loop spans 11 amino acids. Germline V gene sequence: CDR1 MNHEY, CDR2 SMNVEV (reference sequence). The source of around 1.8 micrograms of genomic DNA for TCR beta libraries was cryopreserved PBMCs. This specimen consisted of PBMCs, obtained after 24 months of ibrutinib treatment. This receptor was taken from a human donor with chronic lymphocytic leukemia. The chain is built from TRBV27 and TRBJ2-1; no definite D call. The CDR3 loop reads CASSWGNEQFF. The CDR3 nucleotides are TGTGCCAGCAGTTGGGGCAATGAGCAGTTCTTC.